Listed here is a single TCR beta chain. The sample belongs to a study of control samples from healthy donors and cancer patients. Only in-frame clones appear in the TCRdb table, and some are missing; sequencing was by immunoSEQ multiplex PCR. This table has 100,000 to 150,000 clones, around 92% appearing once. This CDR3 has 13 residues. The germline V gene has CDR1 MNHNY and CDR2 SVGAGI (reference sequence). Trimming cost V 5 bases and J 4 bases; bases outside gene matches: 4. The sequence was obtained from a man aged 80 or over with head and neck cancer. The chain recombines TRBV6-6 with TRBJ1-2, with 7 positions matching TRBD1. Sequenced input: PBMCs. This CDR3 reads CASSDRQGYGYTF. The DNA for the CDR3 is TGTGCCAGCAGTGACAGACAGGGCTATGGCTACACCTTC.